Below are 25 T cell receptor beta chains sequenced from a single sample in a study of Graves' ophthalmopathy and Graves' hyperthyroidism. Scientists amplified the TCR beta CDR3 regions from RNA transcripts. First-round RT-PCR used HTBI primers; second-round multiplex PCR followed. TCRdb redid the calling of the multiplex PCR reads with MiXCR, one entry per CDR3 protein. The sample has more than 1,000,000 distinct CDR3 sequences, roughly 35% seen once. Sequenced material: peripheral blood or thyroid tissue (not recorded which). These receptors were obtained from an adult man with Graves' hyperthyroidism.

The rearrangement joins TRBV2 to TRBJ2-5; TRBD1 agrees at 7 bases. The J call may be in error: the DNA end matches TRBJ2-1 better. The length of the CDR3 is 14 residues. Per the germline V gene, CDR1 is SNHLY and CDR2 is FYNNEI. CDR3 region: CASGNRDSYNEQFF. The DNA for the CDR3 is TGTGCCAGCGGTAACCGGGACAGCTACAATGAGCAGTTCTTC.

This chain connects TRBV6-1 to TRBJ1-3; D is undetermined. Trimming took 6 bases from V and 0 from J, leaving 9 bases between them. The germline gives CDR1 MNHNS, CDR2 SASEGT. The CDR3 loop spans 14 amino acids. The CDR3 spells CASRDASSGNTIYF. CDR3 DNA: TGTGCCAGCAGAGATGCAAGCTCTGGAAACACCATATATTTT.

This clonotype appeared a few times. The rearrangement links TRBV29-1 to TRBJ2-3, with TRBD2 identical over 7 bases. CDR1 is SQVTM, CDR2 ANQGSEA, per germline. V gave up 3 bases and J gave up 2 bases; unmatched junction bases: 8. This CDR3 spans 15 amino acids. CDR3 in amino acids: CSVDETGGATDTQYF. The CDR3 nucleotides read TGCAGCGTTGACGAGACGGGGGGAGCCACAGATACGCAGTATTTT.

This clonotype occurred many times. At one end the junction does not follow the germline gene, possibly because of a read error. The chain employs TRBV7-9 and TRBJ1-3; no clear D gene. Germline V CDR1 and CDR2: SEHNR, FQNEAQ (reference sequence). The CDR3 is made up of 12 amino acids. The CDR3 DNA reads TGTGCCAGCAGCCCTTCTGCAAACACCATATATTTT. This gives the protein CASSPSANTIYF.

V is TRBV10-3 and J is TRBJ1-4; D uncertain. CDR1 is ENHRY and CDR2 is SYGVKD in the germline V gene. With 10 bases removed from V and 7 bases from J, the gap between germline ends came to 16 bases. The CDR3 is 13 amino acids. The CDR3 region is CASSRKSAEKLFF. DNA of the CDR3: TGTGCCAGCAGCAGGAAAAGTGCTGAAAAACTGTTTTTT.

CDR3 DNA: TGCAGCGTTGAAGGGGGAAATCAGCCCCAGCATTTT. Its protein is CSVEGGNQPQHF. The rearrangement joins TRBV29-1 to TRBJ1-5; D remains ambiguous. Germline CDR1 and CDR2: SQVTM and ANQGSEA. The CDR3 extends over 12 amino acids. Trimming cost V 1 base and J 4 bases, with 5 bases left between them.

The CDR3 protein is CASRNDRAYEQYF. The CDR3 bases are TGTGCCAGCAGAAATGACAGGGCCTACGAGCAGTACTTC. The V call is TRBV12-3 or TRBV12-4, the J call TRBJ2-7, with TRBD1 matching 7 bases. V dropped 6 bases and J dropped 2; count of bases not matched to a gene: 4. CDR3 length: 13 amino acids.

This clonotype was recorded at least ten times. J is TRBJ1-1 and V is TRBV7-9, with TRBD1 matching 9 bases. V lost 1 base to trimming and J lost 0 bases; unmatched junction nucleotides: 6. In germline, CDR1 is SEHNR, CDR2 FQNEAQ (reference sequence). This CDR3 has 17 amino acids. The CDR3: CASSLELGTGMNTEAFF. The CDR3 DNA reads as TGTGCCAGCAGCTTAGAGTTGGGGACAGGGATGAACACTGAAGCTTTCTTT.

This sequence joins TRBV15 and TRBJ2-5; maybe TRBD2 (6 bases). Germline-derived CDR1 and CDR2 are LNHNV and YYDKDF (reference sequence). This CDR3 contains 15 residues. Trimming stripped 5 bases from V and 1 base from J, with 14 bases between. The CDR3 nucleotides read TGTGCCACCAGCTTAGATGGGAGGCCCCAAGAGACCCAGTACTTC. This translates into CATSLDGRPQETQYF.

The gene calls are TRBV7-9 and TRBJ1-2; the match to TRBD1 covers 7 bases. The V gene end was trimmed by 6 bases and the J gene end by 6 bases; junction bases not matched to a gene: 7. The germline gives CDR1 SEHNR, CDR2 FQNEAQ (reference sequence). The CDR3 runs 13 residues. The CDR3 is CASRPGGTHGYTF. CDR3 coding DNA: TGTGCCAGCAGGCCAGGGGGTACACATGGCTACACCTTC.

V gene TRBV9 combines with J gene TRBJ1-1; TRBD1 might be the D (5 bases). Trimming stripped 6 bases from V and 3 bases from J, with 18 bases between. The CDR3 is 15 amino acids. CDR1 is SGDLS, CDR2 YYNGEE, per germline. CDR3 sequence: CASTRGTQWDTEAFF. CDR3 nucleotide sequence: TGTGCCAGCACTCGGGGGACCCAATGGGACACTGAAGCTTTCTTT. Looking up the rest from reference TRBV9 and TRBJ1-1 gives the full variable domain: DSGVTQTPKHLITATGQRVTLRCSPRSGDLSVYWYQQSLDQGLQFLIQYYNGEERAKGNILERFSAQQFPDLHSELNLSSLELGDSALYFCASTRGTQWDTEAFFGQGTRLTVV.

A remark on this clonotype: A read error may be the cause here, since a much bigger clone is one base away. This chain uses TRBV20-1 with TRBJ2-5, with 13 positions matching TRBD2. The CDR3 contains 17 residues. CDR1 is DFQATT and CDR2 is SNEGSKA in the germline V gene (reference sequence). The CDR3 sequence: CSARGLAGARIQETQYF. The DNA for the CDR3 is TGCAGTGCAAGAGGACTAGCGGGAGCTCGGATACAAGAGACCCAGTACTTC.

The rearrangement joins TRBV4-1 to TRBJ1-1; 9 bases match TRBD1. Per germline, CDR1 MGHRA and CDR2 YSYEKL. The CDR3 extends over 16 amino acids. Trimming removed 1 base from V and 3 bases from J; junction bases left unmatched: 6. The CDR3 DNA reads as TGCGCCAGCAGCCAAGCCGGGACAGGGCATTACACTGAAGCTTTCTTT. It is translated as CASSQAGTGHYTEAFF.

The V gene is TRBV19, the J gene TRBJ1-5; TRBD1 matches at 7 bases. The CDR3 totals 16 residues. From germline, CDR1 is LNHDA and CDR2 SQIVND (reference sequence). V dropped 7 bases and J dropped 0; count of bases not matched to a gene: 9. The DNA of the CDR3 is TGTGCCAGTACAGGGGACAGACTCCCTAGCAATCAGCCCCAGCATTTT. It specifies CASTGDRLPSNQPQHF.

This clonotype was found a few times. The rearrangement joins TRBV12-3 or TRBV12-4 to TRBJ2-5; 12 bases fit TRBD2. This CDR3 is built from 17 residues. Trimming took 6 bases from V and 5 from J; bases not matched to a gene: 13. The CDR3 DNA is TGTGCCAGCAGCCCCGGAGGACTAGCGGGACCGTTTGAGACCCAGTACTTC. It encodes CASSPGGLAGPFETQYF.

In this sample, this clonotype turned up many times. This CDR3 reads CASPLEAFF. The DNA of the CDR3 is TGTGCCAGCCCCTTAGAGGCTTTCTTT. This sequence joins TRBV6-2 or TRBV6-3 and TRBJ1-1, with D uncertain. V lost 8 bases, J lost 11 bases, and 9 bases lay in between. The V gene's germline CDR1 is MNHEY and CDR2 SVGEGT. The CDR3 consists of 9 residues.

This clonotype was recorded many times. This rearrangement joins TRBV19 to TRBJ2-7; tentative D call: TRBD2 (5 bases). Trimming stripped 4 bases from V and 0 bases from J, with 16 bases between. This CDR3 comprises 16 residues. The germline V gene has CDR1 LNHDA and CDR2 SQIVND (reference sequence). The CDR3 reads CASSTPTDGSSYEQYF. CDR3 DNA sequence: TGTGCCAGTAGTACGCCAACAGATGGGAGCTCCTACGAGCAGTACTTC.

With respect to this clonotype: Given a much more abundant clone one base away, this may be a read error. The CDR3 reads CASSYPSDRYGYTF. CDR3 sequence (DNA): TGTGCCAGCAGTTACCCCTCGGACCGCTATGGCTACACCTTC. This sequence joins TRBV2 and TRBJ1-2, with D uncertain. From germline, CDR1 is SNHLY and CDR2 FYNNEI. This CDR3 contains 14 residues. The V end lost 5 bases, the J end lost 4 bases, and 14 bases lay between the germline ends.

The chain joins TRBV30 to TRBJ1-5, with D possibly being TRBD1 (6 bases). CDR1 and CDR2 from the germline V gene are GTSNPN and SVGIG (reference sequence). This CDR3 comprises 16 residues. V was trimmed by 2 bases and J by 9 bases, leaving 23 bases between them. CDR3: CAWSPGALYTSSPQHF. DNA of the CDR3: TGTGCCTGGAGTCCAGGGGCCCTTTACACCTCATCGCCCCAGCATTTT.

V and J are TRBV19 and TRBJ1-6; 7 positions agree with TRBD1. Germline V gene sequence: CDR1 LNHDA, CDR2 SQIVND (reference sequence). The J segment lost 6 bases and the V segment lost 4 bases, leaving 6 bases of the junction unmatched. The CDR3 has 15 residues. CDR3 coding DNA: TGTGCCAGTAGTACTCCGGGACAGCTTAATTCACCCCTCCACTTT. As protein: CASSTPGQLNSPLHF.

Here the CDR3 reads CASSFDRDRTEKLFF. CDR3 coding DNA: TGTGCCAGCAGCTTCGACCGGGACAGGACTGAAAAACTGTTTTTT. J is TRBJ1-4 and V is TRBV7-2; 8 positions agree with TRBD1. The CDR3 has 15 residues. With V trimmed by 3 bases and J by 7 bases, 7 bases remained unmatched. Germline V gene data show CDR1 as SGHTA and CDR2 as FQGNSA.

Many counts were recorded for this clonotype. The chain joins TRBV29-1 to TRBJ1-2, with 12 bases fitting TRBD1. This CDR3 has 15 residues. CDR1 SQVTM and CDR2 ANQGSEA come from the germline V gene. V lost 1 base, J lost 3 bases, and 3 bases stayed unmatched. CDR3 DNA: TGCAGCGTTGAAGGGGGACAGGGGGCGCACTATGGCTACACCTTC. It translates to CSVEGGQGAHYGYTF.

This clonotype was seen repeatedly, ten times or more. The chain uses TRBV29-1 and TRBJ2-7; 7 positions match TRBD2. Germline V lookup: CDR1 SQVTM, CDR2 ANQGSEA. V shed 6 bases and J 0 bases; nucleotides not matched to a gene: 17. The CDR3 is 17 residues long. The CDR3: CSVTALSLAESSYEQYF. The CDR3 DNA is TGCAGCGTGACAGCCCTTTCGCTAGCGGAGAGCTCCTACGAGCAGTACTTC.

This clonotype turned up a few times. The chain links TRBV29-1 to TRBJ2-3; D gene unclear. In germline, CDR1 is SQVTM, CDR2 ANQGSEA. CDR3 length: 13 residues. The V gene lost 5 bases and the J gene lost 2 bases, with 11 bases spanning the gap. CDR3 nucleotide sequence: TGCAGCGTTTGCCTCTCATCCACAGATACGCAGTATTTT. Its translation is CSVCLSSTDTQYF.

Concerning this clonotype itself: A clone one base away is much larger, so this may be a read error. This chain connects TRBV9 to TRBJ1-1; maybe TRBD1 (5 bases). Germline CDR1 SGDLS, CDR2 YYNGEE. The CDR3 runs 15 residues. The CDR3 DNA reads TGTGTCAGCAGTTACTCTGCAGGGAGGCACACTGAAGCTTTCTTT. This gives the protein CVSSYSAGRHTEAFF.